The rows below give T cell receptor beta chains drawn from one sample of a study of Graves' ophthalmopathy and Graves' hyperthyroidism. TCRdb called the multiplex PCR reads again in MiXCR, with one record for every CDR3 protein. The sample includes over 650,000 distinct CDR3 sequences, roughly two fifths of them seen just once. Sample: peripheral blood. These receptors all stem from an adult man with Graves' ophthalmopathy. Both conserved end residues are part of each CDR3. The D gene is left open where the match is weak. Clone size is not always given. Where it is, it says once, few, many or a class for expanded clones.

-,TRBV5-6,TRBD1,TRBJ1-2,TGTGCCAGCAGCCCGGGACAGGCTTTCTATGGCTACACCTTC,CASSPGQAFYGYTF
-,TRBV19,-,TRBJ2-6,TGTGCCAGTAGTATAGCAAGGGGAAGGACTGAAGCTTTC,CASSIARGRTEAF
many,TRBV15,TRBD2,TRBJ2-5,TGTGCCACCAGCAAGAGCGGGAGGGGGGAGACCCAGTACTTC,CATSKSGRGETQYF
-,TRBV12-3/TRBV12-4,-,TRBJ1-1,TGTGCCAGCAGTTCACGTCTCCTGGGGATAAACACTGAAGCTTTCTTT,CASSSRLLGINTEAFF
-,TRBV4-3,-,TRBJ1-1,TGCGCCAGCAGCCAAGACGAAGGTTACACTGAAGCTTTCTTT,CASSQDEGYTEAFF
-,TRBV9,TRBD2,TRBJ2-5,TGTGCCAGCAGCATGGGACTAGCGTCCTTAGAGACCCAGTACTTC,CASSMGLASLETQYF
-,TRBV30,-,TRBJ1-1,TGTGCCTGGAATGCGAGAAACACTGAAGCTTTCTTT,CAWNARNTEAFF
many,TRBV10-3,TRBD2,TRBJ2-2,TGTGCCATCTCTCCGACTAGCGCGAACACCGGGGAGCTGTTTTTT,CAISPTSANTGELFF
-,TRBV9,TRBD1,TRBJ1-4,TGTGCCAGCAGCGTAGAAGGCAGGGGGAATGAAAAACTGTTTTTT,CASSVEGRGNEKLFF
-,TRBV7-2,-,TRBJ1-4,TGCGCCAACAGCCGTGGTGAAAAACTGTTTTTT,CANSRGEKLFF
many,TRBV6-4,-,TRBJ1-6,TGTGCCAGCAGTGACTCGATCGGGGGATCACCCCTCCACTTT,CASSDSIGGSPLHF
many,TRBV15,TRBD1,TRBJ1-2,TGTGCCACCAGCAGCTGGACAGGGCTAAACCCTAACTATGGCTACACCTTC,CATSSWTGLNPNYGYTF
many,TRBV10-3,-,TRBJ1-4,TGTGCCATCAGTGACGGGGGGCGTGAAAAACTGTTTTTT,CAISDGGREKLFF
-,TRBV19,-,TRBJ2-2,TGTGCCTCACGGACGAGATTCTCTGGGGAGCTGTTTTTT,CASRTRFSGELFF
-,TRBV29-1,-,TRBJ2-2,TGCAGTGTTGGATTAGGAGGGAACACCGGGGAGCTGTTTTTT,CSVGLGGNTGELFF
-,TRBV11-2,-,TRBJ1-1,TGTGCCAGCAGCTTAGTTCTCTCCAAGAACACTGAAGCTTTCTTT,CASSLVLSKNTEAFF
-,TRBV12-3/TRBV12-4,-,TRBJ2-2,TGTGCCAGCAGGAGACAGGAGGGAAACACCGGGGAGCTGTTTTTT,CASRRQEGNTGELFF
many,TRBV12-3/TRBV12-4,TRBD1,TRBJ1-2,TGTGCCAGCAGCTACAGGGGGCAGGATGGCTACACCTTC,CASSYRGQDGYTF
-,TRBV10-3,TRBD1,TRBJ1-1,TGTGCCATCAGTGCGGGAGACAGGGGGCGCGGGAACACTGAAGCTTTCTTT,CAISAGDRGRGNTEAFF
many,TRBV7-2,-,TRBJ2-7,TGTGCCAGCAGCCCAAGGGTCCCCTACGAGCAGTACTTC,CASSPRVPYEQYF
many,TRBV20-1,TRBD1,TRBJ2-7,TGCAGTGCTAGAGAGACAGGGCCCCTCTACGAGCAGTACTTC,CSARETGPLYEQYF
many,TRBV5-5,-,TRBJ1-2,TGTGCCAGCAGCTTGGATCAGGGGACCTATGGCTACACCTTC,CASSLDQGTYGYTF
many,TRBV10-3,-,TRBJ1-1,TGTGCCATCAGGAGAGAAGCCAGCATGAACACTGAAGCTTTCTTT,CAIRREASMNTEAFF
-,TRBV2,-,TRBJ2-7,TGTGCCAGCAGTGACCTACAGGCGCCCTACGAGCAGTACTTC,CASSDLQAPYEQYF